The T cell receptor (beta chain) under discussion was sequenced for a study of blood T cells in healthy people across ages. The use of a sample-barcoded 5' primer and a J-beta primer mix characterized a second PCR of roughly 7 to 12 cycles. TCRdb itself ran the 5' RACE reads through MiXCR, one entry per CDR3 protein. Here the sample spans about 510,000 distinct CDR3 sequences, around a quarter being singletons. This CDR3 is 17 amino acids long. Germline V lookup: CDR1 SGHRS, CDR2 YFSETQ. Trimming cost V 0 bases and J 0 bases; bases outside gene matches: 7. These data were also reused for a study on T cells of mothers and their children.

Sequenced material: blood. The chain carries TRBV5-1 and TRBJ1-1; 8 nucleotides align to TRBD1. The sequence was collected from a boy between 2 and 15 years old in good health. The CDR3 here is CASSLAATGDMNTEAFF. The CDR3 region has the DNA TGCGCCAGCAGCTTGGCCGCGACAGGGGACATGAACACTGAAGCTTTCTTT.